These 10 T cell receptor beta chains were all obtained from the same sample, sequenced in a study of blood T cell repertoires in COVID-19. Only in-frame clones appear in the TCRdb table, and some are missing; sequencing was by immunoSEQ multiplex PCR. The table has about 250,000 clones, roughly 87% seen once; the top ten hold around 6%. Sequencing was performed on PBMCs or T cells enriched from blood (not recorded which). Receptors were obtained from a woman aged 30 to 39 with acute COVID-19.

The genes are TRBV7-9 and TRBJ1-6, with TRBD1 matching 11 bases. The CDR3 length is 15 residues. CDR1 and CDR2 (germline): SEHNR, FQNEAQ (reference sequence). Unmatched junction bases numbered 2, after V lost 3 bases and J lost 7 bases. CDR3 sequence reads: CASSFGTGGNSPLHF. As DNA, the CDR3 is TGTGCCAGCAGCTTCGGGACAGGGGGGAATTCACCCCTCCACTTT.

Written as DNA, the CDR3 is TGCGCCAGCAGCTTGGTTTTCTCCCGGGGAGTGGACTATGGCTACACCTTC. Residues: CASSLVFSRGVDYGYTF. The chain employs TRBV5-1 and TRBJ1-2; D not certain. Per the germline V gene, CDR1 is SGHRS and CDR2 is YFSETQ. Trimming shortened V by 0 bases and J by 3 bases, and 18 bases separated the two germline ends. The CDR3 is made up of 17 amino acids.

The CDR3 loop is CASTLVGVGRPFYGYTF. The DNA of the CDR3 is TGTGCCAGCACCCTAGTCGGTGTGGGTAGGCCCTTTTATGGCTACACCTTC. The V call is TRBV7-9, the J call TRBJ1-2; D remains unclear. Germline-derived CDR1 and CDR2 are SEHNR and FQNEAQ (reference sequence). The V end lost 7 bases, the J end lost 5 bases, and 26 bases lay between the germline ends. The CDR3 has 17 amino acids.

The chain joins TRBV19 to TRBJ1-2; TRBD1 might be the D (6 bases). The V and J ends lost 5 bases and 4 bases respectively, with 17 bases between them. The V gene's germline CDR1 is LNHDA and CDR2 SQIVND (reference sequence). The CDR3 covers 15 residues. The CDR3 DNA follows: TGTGCCAGTAGTGCCCTGGCGGGGGCGCGCTATGGCTACACCTTC. Amino acid sequence: CASSALAGARYGYTF. Variable domain in full (rest from reference TRBV19 and TRBJ1-2): DGGITQSPKYLFRKEGQNVTLSCEQNLNHDAMYWYRQDPGQGLRLIYYSQIVNDFQKGDIAEGYSVSREKKESFPLTVTSAQKNPTAFYLCASSALAGARYGYTFGSGTRLTVV.

The chain employs TRBV4-1 and TRBJ1-6; 9 bases agree with TRBD1. Germline V gene lookup returns CDR1 MGHRA and CDR2 YSYEKL. The CDR3 is made up of 17 amino acids. After removal of 1 base from V and 8 bases from J, the junction contained 9 bases not matched to a gene. The CDR3: CASSQGPGQGIDSPLHF. CDR3 DNA: TGCGCCAGCAGCCAAGGGCCGGGACAGGGAATTGATTCACCCCTCCACTTT.

This chain uses TRBV10-2 with TRBJ1-5, with D unclear. Per the germline V gene, CDR1 is WSHSY and CDR2 is SAAADI. The CDR3 is made up of 12 amino acids. V lost 4 bases, J lost 7 bases, and 8 bases lay in between. The CDR3 coding sequence is TGCGCCAGCAGTGGAGGGAACCAGCCCCAGCATTTT. It is translated as CASSGGNQPQHF.

The rearrangement links TRBV10-3 to TRBJ2-7; TRBD2 aligns across 11 bases. This CDR3 contains 15 residues. V shed 0 bases and J 6 bases; nucleotides not matched to a gene: 4. The germline V gene encodes CDR1 ENHRY and CDR2 SYGVKD. The CDR3 protein is CAISESRLAGSEQYF. Written as DNA, the CDR3 is TGTGCCATCAGTGAGTCGAGACTAGCGGGATCCGAGCAGTACTTC.

This rearrangement joins TRBV2 to TRBJ1-1; possibly TRBD1 for D (6 bases). CDR3 size: 12 residues. Germline CDR1 and CDR2: SNHLY and FYNNEI. V lost 11 bases, J lost 4 bases, and 14 bases lay in between. CDR3 sequence reads: CAGKRGITEAFF. The CDR3 DNA sequence: TGTGCCGGAAAGAGGGGGATCACTGAAGCTTTCTTT.

V gene TRBV28 combines with J gene TRBJ2-7; TRBD1 aligns across 7 bases. CDR1 and CDR2 (germline): MDHEN, SYDVKM. V shed 4 bases and J 5 bases; nucleotides not matched to a gene: 5. The CDR3 is 13 amino acids. CDR3 nucleotide sequence: TGTGCCAGCAGTTCTGGACAGGACAACGAGCAGTACTTC. Translation gives CASSSGQDNEQYF.

V and J are TRBV27 and TRBJ1-2; 7 bases match TRBD1. This CDR3 region has 13 residues. Germline loops: CDR1 MNHEY, CDR2 SMNVEV (reference sequence). The ends lost 3 bases at V and 7 bases at J; junction bases unmatched: 5. CDR3 in DNA: TGTGCCAGCAGTTTCTCAGGGGGTGCTGGCTACACCTTC. Translating it yields CASSFSGGAGYTF.